This T cell receptor (beta chain) stems from a study of blood T cell repertoires in COVID-19. Here immunoSEQ multiplex PCR was the method, and the copy in TCRdb shows in-frame clones only, minus some. The sample lists 260,000 or so clones; under 90% were seen once. Cohort assignment relied on participant-reported clinical history. Two negative PCRs, clearance, or symptom resolution were required of recovered Cohort 3 donors. Germline V gene data show CDR1 as SGHAT and CDR2 as FQNNGV. The CDR3 contains 14 residues. Trimming cost V 1 base and J 11 bases, with 17 bases left between them. This TCR came from a man aged 18 to 29 who had recovered from COVID-19. Material for sequencing was PBMCs or T cells enriched from blood (not recorded which). The chain links TRBV11-2 to TRBJ1-1, with a weak D call TRBD1 (5 bases). CDR3 in amino acids: CASSLASSRQSAFF. The CDR3 coding sequence is TGTGCCAGCAGCTTAGCGTCCTCACGACAGTCCGCTTTCTTT.